This TCR beta chain was identified in a study of cytomegalovirus exposure and HLA in healthy donors. Turning to the study itself: Early release data held some 80 million unique TCRs from HLA-typed donors. Findings and caveats of the study: Later analysis identified a missense DCLRE1C variant that was linked to TCR beta V- and J-gene trimming.

Comment on this clone: The antigen remains unidentified.

With 0 bases removed from V and 3 bases from J, the gap between germline ends came to 7 bases. The length of the CDR3 is 14 residues. Germline CDR1 is SGHTS and CDR2 is YDEGEE. PCR was performed using 60 Vbeta and 13 Jbeta primers. Repertoires were generated with immunoSEQ multiplex PCR, while TCRdb's copy carries only in-frame clones and drops some. The sample lists a few hundred thousand clones, 80% to 95% occurring once. The source is a girl aged 2 to 10 in good health and CMV-seronegative. The chain uses TRBV5-8 and TRBJ1-5; D is unclear. Sequencing input: PBMCs. The chain's CDR3 is CASSLGEVNQPQHF. CDR3 DNA: TGTGCCAGCAGCTTGGGCGAAGTCAATCAGCCCCAGCATTTT.